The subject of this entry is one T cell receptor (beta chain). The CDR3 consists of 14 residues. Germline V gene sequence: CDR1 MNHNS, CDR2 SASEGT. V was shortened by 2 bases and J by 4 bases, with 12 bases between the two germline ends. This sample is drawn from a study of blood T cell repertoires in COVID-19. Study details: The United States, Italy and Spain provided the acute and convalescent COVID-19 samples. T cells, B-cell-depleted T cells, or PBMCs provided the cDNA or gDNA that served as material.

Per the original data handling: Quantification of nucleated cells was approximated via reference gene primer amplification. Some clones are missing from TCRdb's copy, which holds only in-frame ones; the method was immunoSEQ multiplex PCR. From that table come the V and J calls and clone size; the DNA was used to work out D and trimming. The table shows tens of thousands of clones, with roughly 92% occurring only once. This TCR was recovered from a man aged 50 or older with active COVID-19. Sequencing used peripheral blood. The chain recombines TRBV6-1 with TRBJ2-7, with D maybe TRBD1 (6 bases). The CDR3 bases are TGTGCCAGCAGTGAAACGGGCAGGGGATACGAGCAGTACTTC. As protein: CASSETGRGYEQYF.